This TCR beta chain was retrieved from a study of shared clonotypes between healthy human individuals. Study-wide results and caveats: Against clonotypes common to all four donors, non-shared ones had lower generation probabilities.

As originally analysed: Because ImmunoSEQ provided only junction sequences with no quality scores, the filtering differed. TCRdb's table, derived via immunoSEQ multiplex PCR, lists solely in-frame clones and lacks some. V and J calls and clone size follow that table, whereas D and trimming were derived from the DNA. The sample has hundreds of thousands of clones; approximately 96% are singletons. As concerns this clone: Antigen specificity is unknown.

Naivety among CD8 cells was defined by CD45RO negativity and positive CCR7 selection, thereby excluding terminally differentiated effector memory CD45RA+ cells. The CDR3 covers 14 residues. V lost 6 bases, J lost 7 bases, and 16 bases lay in between. The germline V gene encodes CDR1 MGHRA and CDR2 YSYEKL. The genes are TRBV4-1 and TRBJ2-1; D is ambiguous. The sample was naive CD8+ T cells sorted from blood. The sequence was obtained from a woman under 40 in good health. The CDR3 spells CASSGSGILNEQFF. CDR3 DNA: TGCGCCAGCAGTGGATCGGGTATATTGAATGAGCAGTTCTTC.